This T cell receptor beta chain was identified in a study of T cell responses to AZD1222 COVID-19 vaccine. V lost 6 bases, J lost 4 bases, and 12 bases lay in between. The germline V gene encodes CDR1 SQVTM and CDR2 ANQGSEA. The CDR3 covers 12 residues. The table came from immunoSEQ multiplex PCR; TCRdb's copy has only in-frame clones and leaves some out. The table has approximately 92,000 clones, 91% seen once. The chain uses TRBV29-1 and TRBJ1-2; D gene uncertain. The sample in question was peripheral blood, obtained on day 0 of AZD1222 vaccination. This receptor was identified in an adult in good health. The CDR3 reads CSVPGSTYGYTF. The CDR3 coding sequence is TGCAGCGTCCCCGGATCCACCTATGGCTACACCTTC.